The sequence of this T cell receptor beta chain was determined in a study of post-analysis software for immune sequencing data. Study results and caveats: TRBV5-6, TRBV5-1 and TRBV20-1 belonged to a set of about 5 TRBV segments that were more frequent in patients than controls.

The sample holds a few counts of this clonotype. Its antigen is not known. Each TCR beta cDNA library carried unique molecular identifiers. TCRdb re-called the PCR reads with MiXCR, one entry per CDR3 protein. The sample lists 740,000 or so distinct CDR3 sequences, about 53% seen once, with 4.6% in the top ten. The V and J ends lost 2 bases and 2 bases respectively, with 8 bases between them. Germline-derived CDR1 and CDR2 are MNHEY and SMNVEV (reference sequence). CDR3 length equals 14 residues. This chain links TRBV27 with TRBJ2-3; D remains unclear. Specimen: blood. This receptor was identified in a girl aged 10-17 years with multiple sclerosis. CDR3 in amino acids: CASSLILHTDTQYF. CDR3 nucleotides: TGTGCCAGCAGTTTAATCCTCCACACAGATACGCAGTATTTT.